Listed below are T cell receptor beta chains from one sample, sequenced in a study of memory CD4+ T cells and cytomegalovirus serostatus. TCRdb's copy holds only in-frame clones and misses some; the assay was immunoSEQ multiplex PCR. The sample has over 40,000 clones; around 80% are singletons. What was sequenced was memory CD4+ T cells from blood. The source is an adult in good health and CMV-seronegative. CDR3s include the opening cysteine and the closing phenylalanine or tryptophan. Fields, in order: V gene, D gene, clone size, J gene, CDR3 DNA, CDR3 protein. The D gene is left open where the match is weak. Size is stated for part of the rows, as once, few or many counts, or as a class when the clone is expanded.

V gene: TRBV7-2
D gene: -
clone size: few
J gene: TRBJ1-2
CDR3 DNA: TGTGCCAGCAGCCCTCGCGTAGGACGTTACATCTATGGCTACACCTTC
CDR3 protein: CASSPRVGRYIYGYTF

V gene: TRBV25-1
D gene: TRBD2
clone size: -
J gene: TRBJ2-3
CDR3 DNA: TGTGCCAGCAGTGAATCCGCAACTAGCGGGGGAGGGGATACGCAGTATTTT
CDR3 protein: CASSESATSGGGDTQYF

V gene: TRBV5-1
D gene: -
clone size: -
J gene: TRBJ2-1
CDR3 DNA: TGCGCCAGCAGCTTGGTGGATGAGCAGTTCTTC
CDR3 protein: CASSLVDEQFF

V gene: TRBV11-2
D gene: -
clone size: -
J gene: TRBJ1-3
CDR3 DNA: TGTGCCAGCAGTTTCATGGGCGCCGGAAACACCATATATTTT
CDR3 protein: CASSFMGAGNTIYF

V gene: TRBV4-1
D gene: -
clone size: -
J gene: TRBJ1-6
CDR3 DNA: TGCGCCAGCAGCCAAGATTCACAGGGCGCACCCCTCCACTTT
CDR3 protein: CASSQDSQGAPLHF

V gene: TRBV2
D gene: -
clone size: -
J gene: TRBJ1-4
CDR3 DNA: TGTGCCAGCAGTGAAGGAGGGACAACTAATGAAAAACTGTTTTTT
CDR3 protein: CASSEGGTTNEKLFF

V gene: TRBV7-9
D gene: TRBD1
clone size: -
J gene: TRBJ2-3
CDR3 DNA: TGTGCCAGCAGCGGGACAGGGGGAAACACAGATACGCAGTATTTT
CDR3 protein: CASSGTGGNTDTQYF

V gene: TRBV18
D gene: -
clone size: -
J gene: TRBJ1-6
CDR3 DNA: TGTGCCAGCTCACCACAGGGCGAGAGTTCACCCCTCCACTTT
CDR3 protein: CASSPQGESSPLHF

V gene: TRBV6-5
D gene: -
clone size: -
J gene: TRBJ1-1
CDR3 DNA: TGTGCCAGCCAGGCTCGTGACACTGAAGCTTTCTTT
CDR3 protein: CASQARDTEAFF

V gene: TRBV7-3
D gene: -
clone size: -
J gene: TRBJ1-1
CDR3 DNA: TGTGCCAGCAGCATAACGGGGACATCCACTGAAGCTTTCTTT
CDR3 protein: CASSITGTSTEAFF

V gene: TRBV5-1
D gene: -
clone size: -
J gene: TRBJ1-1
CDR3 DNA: TGCGCCAGCAGCTCGGACACCTCGGGGAACACTGAAGCTTTCTTT
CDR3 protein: CASSSDTSGNTEAFF

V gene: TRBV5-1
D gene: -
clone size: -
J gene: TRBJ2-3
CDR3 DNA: TGCGCCAGCAGCTTGTACTCGGGGTCTAGCACAGATACGCAGTATTTT
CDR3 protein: CASSLYSGSSTDTQYF

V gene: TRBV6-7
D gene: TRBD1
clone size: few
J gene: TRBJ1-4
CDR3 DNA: TGTGCCAGCAGTTCTTTAGGGACAGGGCAAAATGAAAAACTGTTTTTT
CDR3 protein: CASSSLGTGQNEKLFF

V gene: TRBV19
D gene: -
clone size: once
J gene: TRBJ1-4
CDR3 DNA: TGTGCCAGTAGTATTTCGTTCACAGGCGTTTTTGAAAAACTGTTTTTT
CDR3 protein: CASSISFTGVFEKLFF

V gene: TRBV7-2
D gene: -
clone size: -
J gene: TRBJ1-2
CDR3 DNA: TGTGCCAGCAGATTTCAGAAATCCTATGGCTACACCTTC
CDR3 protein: CASRFQKSYGYTF

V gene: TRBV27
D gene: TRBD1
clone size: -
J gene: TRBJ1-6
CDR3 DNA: TGTGCCAGCAGTTTCTTGGGGACAGTGAATTCACCCCTCCACTTT
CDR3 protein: CASSFLGTVNSPLHF

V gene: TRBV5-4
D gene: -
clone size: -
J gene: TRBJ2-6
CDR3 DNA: TGTGCCAGCAGCTCTCAGGGGCTCGGGGCCAACGTCCTGACTTTC
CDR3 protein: CASSSQGLGANVLTF

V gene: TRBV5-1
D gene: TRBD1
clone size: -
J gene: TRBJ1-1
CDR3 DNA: TGCGCCAGCAGCTTACAGGGGGTGATGGGCACTGAAGCTTTCTTT
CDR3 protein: CASSLQGVMGTEAFF

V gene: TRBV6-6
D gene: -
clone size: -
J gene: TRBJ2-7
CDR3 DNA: TGTGCCAGCAGTTCCGGCGGGGTCGGCGAGCAGTACTTC
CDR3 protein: CASSSGGVGEQYF

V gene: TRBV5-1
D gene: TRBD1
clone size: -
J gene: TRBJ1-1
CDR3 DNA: TGCGCCAGCAGGCCTGGGGACAGCCTTAACACTGAAGCTTTCTTT
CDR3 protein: CASRPGDSLNTEAFF

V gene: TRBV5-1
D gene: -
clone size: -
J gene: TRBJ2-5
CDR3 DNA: TGCGCCAGCAGCCCAGGAGGACAAGAGACCCAGTACTTC
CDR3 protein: CASSPGGQETQYF

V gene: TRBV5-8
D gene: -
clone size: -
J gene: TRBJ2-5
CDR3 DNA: TGTGCCAGCAGCACCCGACAGCGAGGGAAGACCCAGTACTTC
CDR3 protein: CASSTRQRGKTQYF

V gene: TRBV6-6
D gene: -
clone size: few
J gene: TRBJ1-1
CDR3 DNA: TGTGCCAGCAGTTACTCGACAGAAACCGAAGCTTTCTTT
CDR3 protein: CASSYSTETEAFF

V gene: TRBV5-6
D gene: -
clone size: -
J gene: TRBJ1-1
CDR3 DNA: TGTGCCAGCAGCTTGGTGGGTGAAGCTTTCTTT
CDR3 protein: CASSLVGEAFF

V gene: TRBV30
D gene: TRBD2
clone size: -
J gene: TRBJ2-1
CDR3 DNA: TGTGCCGGGGGGACTAGCGGGGGGAACTACAATGAGCAGTTCTTC
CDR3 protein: CAGGTSGGNYNEQFF